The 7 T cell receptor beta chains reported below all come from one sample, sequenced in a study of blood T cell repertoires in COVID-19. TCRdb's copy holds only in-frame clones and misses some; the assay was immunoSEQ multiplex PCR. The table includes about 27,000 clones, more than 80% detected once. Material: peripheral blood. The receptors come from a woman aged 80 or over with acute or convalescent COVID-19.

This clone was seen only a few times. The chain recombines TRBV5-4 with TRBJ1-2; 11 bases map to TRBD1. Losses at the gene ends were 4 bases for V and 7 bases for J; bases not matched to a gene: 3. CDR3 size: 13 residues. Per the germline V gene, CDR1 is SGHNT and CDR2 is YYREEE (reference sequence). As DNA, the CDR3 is TGTGCCAGCAGCCGGACAGGGGGCGGTGGCTACACCTTC. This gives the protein CASSRTGGGGYTF.

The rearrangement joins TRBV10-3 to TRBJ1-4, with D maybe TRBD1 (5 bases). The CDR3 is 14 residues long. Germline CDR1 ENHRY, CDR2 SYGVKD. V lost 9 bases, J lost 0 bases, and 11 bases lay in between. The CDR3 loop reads CAISQGTTNEKLFF. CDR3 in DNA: TGTGCCATTAGTCAGGGAACAACTAATGAAAAACTGTTTTTT.

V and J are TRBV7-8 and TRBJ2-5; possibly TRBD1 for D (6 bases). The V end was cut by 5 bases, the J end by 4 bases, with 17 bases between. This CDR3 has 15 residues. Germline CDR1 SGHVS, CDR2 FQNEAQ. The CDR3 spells CASSPSGVLRETQYF. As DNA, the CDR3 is TGTGCCAGCAGCCCCTCAGGGGTTTTGCGAGAGACCCAGTACTTC.

CDR3 in DNA: TGTGCCAGCGCCCCGGACAGGGGGAATGAAAAACTGTTTTTT. This encodes CASAPDRGNEKLFF. This chain uses TRBV18 with TRBJ1-4, with 10 nucleotides matching TRBD1. Germline V gene sequence: CDR1 KGHSH, CDR2 LQKENI. J lost 5 bases, V lost 8 bases, and 5 bases had no gene match. CDR3 size: 14 residues.

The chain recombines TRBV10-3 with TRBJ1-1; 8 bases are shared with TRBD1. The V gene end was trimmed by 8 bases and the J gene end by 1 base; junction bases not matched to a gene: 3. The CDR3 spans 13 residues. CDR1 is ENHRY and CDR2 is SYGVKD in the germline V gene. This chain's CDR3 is CAIRQGQNTEAFF. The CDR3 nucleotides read TGTGCCATCCGACAGGGGCAGAACACTGAAGCTTTCTTT.

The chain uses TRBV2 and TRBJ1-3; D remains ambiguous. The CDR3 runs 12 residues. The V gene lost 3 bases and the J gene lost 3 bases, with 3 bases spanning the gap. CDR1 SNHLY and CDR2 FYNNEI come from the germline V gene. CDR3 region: CASSDFGNTIYF. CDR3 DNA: TGTGCCAGCAGTGACTTTGGAAACACCATATATTTT. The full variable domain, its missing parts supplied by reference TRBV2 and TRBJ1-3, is EPEVTQTPSHQVTQMGQEVILRCVPISNHLYFYWYRQILGQKVEFLVSFYNNEISEKSEIFDDQFSVERPDGSNFTLKIRSTKLEDSAMYFCASSDFGNTIYFGEGSWLTVV.

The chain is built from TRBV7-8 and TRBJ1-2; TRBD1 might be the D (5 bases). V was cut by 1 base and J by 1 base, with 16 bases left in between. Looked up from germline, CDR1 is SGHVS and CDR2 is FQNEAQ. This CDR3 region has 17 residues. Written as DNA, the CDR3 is TGTGCCAGCAGCTTAGGGGGCGTAACAGTCTTTAACTATGGCTACACCTTC. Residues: CASSLGGVTVFNYGYTF.